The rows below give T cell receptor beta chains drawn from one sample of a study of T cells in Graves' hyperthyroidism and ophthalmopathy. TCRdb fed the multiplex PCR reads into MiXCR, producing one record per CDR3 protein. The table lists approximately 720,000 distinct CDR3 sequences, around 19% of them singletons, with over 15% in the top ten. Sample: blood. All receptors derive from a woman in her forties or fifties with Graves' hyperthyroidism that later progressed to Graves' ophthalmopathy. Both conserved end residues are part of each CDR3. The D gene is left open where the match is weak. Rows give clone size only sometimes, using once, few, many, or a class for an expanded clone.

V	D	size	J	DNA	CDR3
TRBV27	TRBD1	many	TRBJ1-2	TGTGCCAGCAGACCGGGACAGGACTACTATGGCTACACCTTC	CASRPGQDYYGYTF
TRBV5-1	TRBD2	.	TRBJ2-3	TGCGCCAGCAAGGTGACTAGCGGTGGGGTGGATACGCAGTATTTT	CASKVTSGGVDTQYF
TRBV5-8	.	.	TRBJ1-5	TGTGCCAGCGAAAGGGACACGGGTAGGAATCAGCCCCAGCATTTT	CASERDTGRNQPQHF
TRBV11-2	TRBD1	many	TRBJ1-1	TGTGCCAGCAGCGACCCGGGACAGGGGAACACTGAAGCTTTCTTT	CASSDPGQGNTEAFF
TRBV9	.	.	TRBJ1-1	TGTGCCAGCAGTTCCTCCGCAGGTGGGCTGAACACTGAAGCTTTCTTT	CASSSSAGGLNTEAFF
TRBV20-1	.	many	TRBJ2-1	TGCAGTGTTTTCTTACCTAGAAGACCAAGAGACAATGAGCAGTTCTTC	CSVFLPRRPRDNEQFF
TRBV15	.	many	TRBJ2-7	TGTGCCACCAGCAGAGATAGGACGGGCTACGAGCAGTACTTC	CATSRDRTGYEQYF
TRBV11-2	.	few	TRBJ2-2	TGTGCCAGCAGCCAAGGGTTGCGGGGGCGCACCGGGGAGCTGTTTTTT	CASSQGLRGRTGELFF
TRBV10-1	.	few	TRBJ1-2	TGCGCCAGCAGTGAGTCCGGCAGAAACTATGGCTACACCTTC	CASSESGRNYGYTF
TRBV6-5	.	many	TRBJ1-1	TGTGCCAGCAGTTACTCTCCTGGGTTTCCGGGGAACACTGAAGCTTTCTTT	CASSYSPGFPGNTEAFF
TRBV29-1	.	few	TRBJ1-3	TGCAGCGTTGGCCAGGATCCCTCTGGAAACACCATATATTTT	CSVGQDPSGNTIYF
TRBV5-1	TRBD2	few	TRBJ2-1	TGCGCCAGCGCCTGGGAGACTAGCGGGGGGGACAATGAGCAGTTCTTC	CASAWETSGGDNEQFF
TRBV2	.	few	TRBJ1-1	TGTGCCAGCAAACTTTTGACGGTGAACACTGAAGCTTTCTTT	CASKLLTVNTEAFF
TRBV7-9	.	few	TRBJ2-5	TGTGCCAGCAGCCCGGTGGGGGCCGAGACCCAGTACTTC	CASSPVGAETQYF
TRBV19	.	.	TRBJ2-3	TGTGCCAGATACACAGATACGCAGTATTTT	CARYTDTQYF
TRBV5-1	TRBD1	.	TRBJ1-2	TGCGCCAGCAGCCCGGGACAGGGGGGCGGAAACTATGGCTACACCTTC	CASSPGQGGGNYGYTF
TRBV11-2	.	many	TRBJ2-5	TGTGCCAGCGGGGGTGCCTGGGGTGAGACCCAGTACTTC	CASGGAWGETQYF
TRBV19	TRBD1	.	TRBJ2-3	TGTGCCAGTAGTCTCGAGACAGGGAGCACAGATACGCAGTATTTT	CASSLETGSTDTQYF
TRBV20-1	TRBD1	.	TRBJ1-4	TGCAGTGCTCCCCCACAGGGGAGTGAAAAACTGTTTTTT	CSAPPQGSEKLFF
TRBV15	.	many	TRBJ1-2	TGTGCCACCAGCAGAGGGACAAACTATGGCTACACCTTC	CATSRGTNYGYTF
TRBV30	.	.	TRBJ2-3	TGTGCCTGGACGGGGGTGGGCACAGATACGCAGTATTTT	CAWTGVGTDTQYF
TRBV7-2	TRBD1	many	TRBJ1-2	TGTGCCAGCAGCTCCCCGGGACAGGGGGCGCTTGGCTATGGCTACACCTTC	CASSSPGQGALGYGYTF
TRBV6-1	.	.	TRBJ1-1	TGTGCCAGCAGTGAAGTTCCGGGGGCGCACACTGAAGCTTTCTTT	CASSEVPGAHTEAFF